The clone carrying this T cell receptor beta chain was observed once. TCRdb's table, derived via immunoSEQ multiplex PCR, lists solely in-frame clones and lacks some. The table has about 85,000 clones, 85% to 90% seen once. The source of the sample is a study of identifying expanded T cells in peripheral blood. Germline CDR1 and CDR2: MDHEN and SYDVKM. Trimming removed 6 bases at V and 2 bases at J, with 5 bases between. CDR3 length equals 11 residues. Collection occurred without any documented infections or immune events in donors. This sequence originates from a person aged 18 to 75 in good health. Material for sequencing was blood. The chain carries TRBV28 and TRBJ2-7; D uncertain. The CDR3 is CASSRPYEQYF. The DNA of the CDR3 is TGTGCCAGCAGCCGTCCCTACGAGCAGTACTTC.